This TCR beta chain derives from a study of T cell responses to AZD1222 COVID-19 vaccine. Study observations and caveats: At 160-218 and 743-854, vaccine-associated CD4 TCRs were dominant, and they spanned spike. Recipients of two AZD1222 doses showed rising Spike-specific TCR breadth and depth. Baseline antibody screening turned up just a handful of seropositive AZD1222 recipients.

Germline V lookup: CDR1 SEHNR, CDR2 FQNEAQ (reference sequence). The CDR3 has 16 residues. The ends were cut back, 5 bases at V and 0 bases at J, with 16 bases in the middle. This table comes from immunoSEQ multiplex PCR, and its TCRdb copy is limited to in-frame clones, with some not included. The table shows about 140,000 clones, with approximately 93% occurring only once. As to this clone: The antigen is undetermined.

The J gene is TRBJ1-1, the V gene TRBV7-9; a weak D match, TRBD1 (6 bases). Sample: peripheral blood, taken on day 0 of MenACWY control vaccination. The TCR comes from an adult in good health. CDR3 sequence: CASSPRDTVLNTEAFF. The CDR3 DNA reads TGTGCCAGCAGCCCCCGGGACACCGTCCTGAACACTGAAGCTTTCTTT.